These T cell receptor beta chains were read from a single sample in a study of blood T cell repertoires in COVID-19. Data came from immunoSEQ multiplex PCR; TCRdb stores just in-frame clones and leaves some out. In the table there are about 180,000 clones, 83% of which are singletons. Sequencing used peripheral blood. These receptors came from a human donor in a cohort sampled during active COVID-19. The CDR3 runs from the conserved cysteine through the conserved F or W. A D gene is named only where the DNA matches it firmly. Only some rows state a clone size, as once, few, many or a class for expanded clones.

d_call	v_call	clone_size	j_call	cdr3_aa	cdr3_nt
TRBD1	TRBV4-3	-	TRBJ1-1	CASSQGTGATEAFF	TGCGCCAGCAGCCAGGGGACAGGGGCCACTGAAGCTTTCTTT
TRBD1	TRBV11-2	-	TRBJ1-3	CASSPRDRQSGNTIYF	TGTGCCAGCAGCCCTCGGGACAGGCAATCTGGAAACACCATATATTTT
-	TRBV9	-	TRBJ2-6	CASSVAWGLSGANVLTF	TGTGCCAGCAGCGTAGCTTGGGGACTCTCTGGGGCCAACGTCCTGACTTTC
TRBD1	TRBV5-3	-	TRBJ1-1	CARSLRDRHWSEAFF	TGTGCCAGAAGCTTAAGGGACAGGCATTGGTCTGAAGCTTTCTTT
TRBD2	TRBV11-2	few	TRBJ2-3	CASSTGLAGSDTQYF	TGTGCCAGCAGCACGGGACTAGCTGGGTCAGATACGCAGTATTTT
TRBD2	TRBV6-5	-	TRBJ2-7	CASSSLAPTYEQYF	TGTGCCAGCAGTTCACTAGCGCCAACCTACGAGCAGTACTTC
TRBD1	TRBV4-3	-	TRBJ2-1	CASSHGTGNNEQFF	TGCGCCAGCAGCCACGGGACAGGAAACAATGAGCAGTTCTTC
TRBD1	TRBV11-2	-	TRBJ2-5	CASSVGQQETQYF	TGTGCCAGCAGCGTGGGACAGCAAGAGACCCAGTACTTC
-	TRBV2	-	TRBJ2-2	CASSVGASGHGGELFF	TGTGCCAGCAGTGTAGGGGCCTCAGGGCATGGCGGGGAGCTGTTTTTT
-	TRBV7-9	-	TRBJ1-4	CASSPGGINEKLFF	TGTGCCAGCAGCCCGGGGGGGATTAATGAAAAACTGTTTTTT
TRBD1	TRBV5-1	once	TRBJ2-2	CASSRDRGANTGELFF	TGCGCCAGCAGTCGGGACAGGGGCGCGAACACCGGGGAGCTGTTTTTT
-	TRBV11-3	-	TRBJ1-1	CASSPGGTGTEAFF	TGTGCCAGCAGCCCCGGGGGGACGGGCACTGAAGCTTTCTTT
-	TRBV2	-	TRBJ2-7	CASRRTYEQYF	TGTGCCAGCAGGCGAACCTACGAGCAGTACTTC
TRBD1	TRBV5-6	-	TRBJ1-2	CASSMGQYRTGYGYTF	TGTGCCAGCAGCATGGGACAGTACCGAACCGGCTATGGCTACACCTTC
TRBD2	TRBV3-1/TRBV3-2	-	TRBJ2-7	CASSQERGLASYEQYF	TGTGCCAGCAGCCAAGAGAGGGGACTAGCGAGCTACGAGCAGTACTTC
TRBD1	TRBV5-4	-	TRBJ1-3	CASSLGQGGGNTIYF	TGTGCCAGCAGCTTGGGACAGGGGGGAGGAAACACCATATATTTT
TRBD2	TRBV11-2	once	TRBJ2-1	CASSSSRGGSYNEQFF	TGTGCCAGCAGCTCCTCCCGGGGGGGGTCCTACAATGAGCAGTTCTTC
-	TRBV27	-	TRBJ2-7	CASSSRLSYEQYF	TGTGCCAGCAGTTCCAGGCTTTCCTACGAGCAGTACTTC
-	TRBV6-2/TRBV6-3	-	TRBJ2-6	CASSYSGLSSGANVLTF	TGTGCCAGCAGTTACTCGGGCCTGAGCTCTGGGGCCAACGTCCTGACTTTC
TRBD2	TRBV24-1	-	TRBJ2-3	CATSDWLAGPASTDTQYF	TGTGCCACCAGTGATTGGCTAGCGGGACCCGCTAGCACAGATACGCAGTATTTT
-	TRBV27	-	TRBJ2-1	CASSHSGARGLYNEQFF	TGTGCCAGCAGCCATTCGGGGGCGCGGGGGTTGTACAATGAGCAGTTCTTC
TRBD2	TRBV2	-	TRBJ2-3	CASTSRRGTTDTQYF	TGTGCCAGCACCTCCCGGCGGGGGACCACAGATACGCAGTATTTT
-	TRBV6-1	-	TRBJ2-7	CASSEVRVSYEQYF	TGTGCCAGCAGTGAAGTCAGGGTCTCCTACGAGCAGTACTTC
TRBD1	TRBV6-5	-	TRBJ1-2	CASSYSGTGGRYGYTF	TGTGCCAGCAGTTACTCTGGGACAGGGGGCCGGTATGGCTACACCTTC
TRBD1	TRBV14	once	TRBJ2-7	CASSPKDRGAYEQYF	TGTGCCAGCAGCCCTAAAGACAGGGGGGCATACGAGCAGTACTTC
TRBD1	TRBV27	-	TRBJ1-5	CASSGGTGGNQPQHF	TGTGCCAGCAGTGGGGGCACAGGGGGGAATCAGCCCCAGCATTTT
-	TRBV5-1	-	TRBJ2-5	CASSHDNQETQYF	TGCGCCAGCAGCCACGACAATCAAGAGACCCAGTACTTC
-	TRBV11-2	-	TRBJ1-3	CATSALAGLGNTIYF	TGTGCCACCTCTGCCCTGGCAGGGTTGGGAAACACCATATATTTT
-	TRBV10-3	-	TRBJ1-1	CAISDPTKNTEAFF	TGTGCCATCAGTGACCCTACCAAAAACACTGAAGCTTTCTTT
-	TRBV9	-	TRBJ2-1	CASSVADGNEQFF	TGTGCCAGCAGCGTAGCTGACGGGAATGAGCAGTTCTTC
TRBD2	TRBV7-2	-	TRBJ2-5	CASSLVAGGRETQYF	TGTGCCAGCAGCTTAGTAGCGGGGGGGCGGGAGACCCAGTACTTC
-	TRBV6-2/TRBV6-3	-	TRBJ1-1	CASSYGQRTEAFF	TGTGCCAGCAGTTACGGACAGCGCACTGAAGCTTTCTTT
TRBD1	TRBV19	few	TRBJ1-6	CASSWDRGSNSPLHF	TGTGCCAGTAGTTGGGACAGGGGTTCCAATTCACCCCTCCACTTT
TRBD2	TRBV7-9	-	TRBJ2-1	CASSPSGISYNEQFF	TGTGCCAGCAGCCCGAGCGGGATCTCCTACAATGAGCAGTTCTTC
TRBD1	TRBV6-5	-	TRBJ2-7	CASSYWGQGAKYEQYF	TGTGCCAGCAGTTACTGGGGACAGGGGGCGAAATACGAGCAGTACTTC
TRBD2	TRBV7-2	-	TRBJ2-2	CASSSRTSGANTGELFF	TGTGCCAGCAGCTCCCGGACTAGCGGGGCCAACACCGGGGAGCTGTTTTTT
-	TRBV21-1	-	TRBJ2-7	CASGRQGRWYRLITYEQYF	TGTGCCAGCGGAAGGCAGGGAAGGTGGTATAGGCTTATTACCTACGAGCAGTACTTC
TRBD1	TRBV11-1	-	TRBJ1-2	CASSSGTGGARGYTF	TGTGCCAGCAGCTCCGGGACAGGGGGCGCGAGGGGCTACACCTTC
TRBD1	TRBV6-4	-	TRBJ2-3	CASSTGTGEGDTQYF	TGTGCCAGCAGTACCGGGACAGGGGAGGGAGATACGCAGTATTTT
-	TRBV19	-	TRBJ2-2	CASSKAVNTGELFF	TGTGCCAGTAGTAAGGCGGTTAACACCGGGGAGCTGTTTTTT
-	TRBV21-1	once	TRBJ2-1	CASSKDGREGNNEQFF	TGTGCCAGCAGCAAAGATGGGCGGGAGGGGAACAATGAGCAGTTCTTC